One and the same sample provided the 8 T cell receptor beta chains below, sequenced in a study of patients and donors after allogeneic stem cell transplantation. TCRdb recomputed calls from the RT-PCR reads with MiXCR, one row per CDR3 protein. The table records 160,000 or so distinct CDR3 sequences, 20% to 25% of them present only once. Sample: blood, either unsorted or a sorted T cell fraction (not recorded which). The receptors derive from a human donor who was either an allogeneic HSCT recipient or a stem cell or donor lymphocyte infusion donor (not recorded which). It is not recorded whose cells these are; they may come from a transplant donor.

The chain employs TRBV5-1 and TRBJ2-2; 10 bases match TRBD2. V shed 4 bases, J shed 4 bases, and the junction held 16 bases outside the gene matches. Germline-derived CDR1 and CDR2 are SGHRS and YFSETQ. The CDR3 is 19 amino acids. This CDR3 is CASSPQGLAVLQGTGELFF. Here the CDR3 DNA reads TGCGCCAGCAGCCCCCAAGGACTAGCGGTCCTTCAGGGCACCGGGGAGCTGTTTTTT.

This clonotype was picked up a small number of times. V usage is TRBV5-1 and J usage is TRBJ1-3; TRBD1 matches at 8 bases. Germline V CDR1 and CDR2: SGHRS, YFSETQ. Trimming removed 5 bases from V and 4 bases from J; junction bases left unmatched: 8. The CDR3 loop spans 15 amino acids. For the CDR3, the DNA is TGCGCCAGCAGGCGACAGGGGCTAAACGGAAACACCATATATTTT. Amino acid sequence: CASRRQGLNGNTIYF.

The chain is built from TRBV20-1 and TRBJ2-4, with TRBD1 matching 8 bases. Germline assignment: CDR1 DFQATT and CDR2 SNEGSKA (reference sequence). J gave up 7 bases and V 3 bases, and 5 bases lay outside the gene matches. The CDR3 is 13 residues long. CDR3 loop: CSAREDRVNIQYF. For the CDR3, the DNA is TGCAGTGCTAGGGAGGACAGGGTTAACATTCAGTACTTC.

A few counts support this clonotype. This chain uses TRBV6-5 with TRBJ2-7; the D is unclear. The CDR3 covers 14 residues. CDR1 and CDR2 from the germline V gene are MNHEY and SVGAGI. V gave up 7 bases and J gave up 2 bases, with 15 bases separating them. Here the CDR3 reads CASKSLGRPYEQYF. The CDR3 nucleotides read TGTGCCAGCAAATCCCTGGGCAGGCCCTACGAGCAGTACTTC.

This clonotype showed up just a few times. This chain joins TRBV5-1 and TRBJ2-5; 7 bases fit TRBD1. V dropped 0 bases and J dropped 5; count of bases not matched to a gene: 4. Germline-derived CDR1 and CDR2 are SGHRS and YFSETQ. The length of the CDR3 is 14 residues. The CDR3 DNA sequence: TGCGCCAGCAGCTTGGAAACAGGGGAGGAGACCCAGTACTTC. It codes for CASSLETGEETQYF.

J is TRBJ1-1 and V is TRBV30; a weak D match, TRBD1 (6 bases). Germline CDR1 is GTSNPN and CDR2 is SVGIG (reference sequence). Trimming pared 0 bases from V and 8 bases from J, leaving 7 bases between. The CDR3 extends over 11 amino acids. This CDR3 is CAWSVGGEAFF. DNA for the CDR3: TGTGCCTGGAGTGTAGGGGGGGAAGCTTTCTTT.

V gene TRBV20-1 combines with J gene TRBJ2-3, with D perhaps TRBD2 (6 bases). The CDR3 loop spans 12 amino acids. CDR1 and CDR2 from the germline V gene are DFQATT and SNEGSKA (reference sequence). CDR3 residues: CSGDLSTDTQYF. In nucleotides, the CDR3 is TGCAGCGGGGACTTGAGCACAGATACGCAGTATTTT.

CDR3 sequence reads: CAISEGRVTEAFF. Here the CDR3 DNA reads TGTGCCATCAGTGAGGGCAGGGTGACTGAAGCTTTCTTT. J is TRBJ1-1 and V is TRBV10-3; the D gene is possibly TRBD1 (5 bases). V lost 2 bases to trimming and J lost 5 bases, with 9 bases between them. This CDR3 region has 13 residues. The V gene's germline CDR1 is ENHRY and CDR2 SYGVKD.